This T cell receptor (beta chain) was captured in a study of T cell repertoires in cytomegalovirus infection. Across the whole study: Matching HLA type, along with CMV infection, was indicated by public TCR beta signatures.

The CDR3 consists of 14 residues. Trimming removed 6 bases from V and 5 bases from J; junction bases left unmatched: 7. Germline lookup yields CDR1 SNHLY and CDR2 FYNNEI. TCRdb re-derived calls from the reads in MiXCR, one entry per CDR3 protein. Of around 450,000 distinct CDR3 sequences in the sample, approximately 31% were seen once. General study points: Of the TCR beta families, the public ones yielded a cumulative frequency that identified carriers of CMV plus the relevant HLA. Clonotype analysis showed dominance of the ex vivo response by HLA-C-restricted CMV-specific TCR beta clonotypes.

With respect to this clonotype: Its antigen is undetermined.

The specimen sequenced was PBMCs. This chain links TRBV2 with TRBJ1-1; TRBD1 agrees at 9 bases. This TCR was sampled from a human donor in good health (CMV status not recorded). Some clones in this sample may be carry-over from other donors' samples. CDR3 amino acids: CASSTGTGKTEAFF. CDR3 bases: TGTGCCAGCAGCACCGGGACAGGGAAGACTGAAGCTTTCTTT. The full variable domain, its missing parts supplied by reference TRBV2 and TRBJ1-1, is EPEVTQTPSHQVTQMGQEVILRCVPISNHLYFYWYRQILGQKVEFLVSFYNNEISEKSEIFDDQFSVERPDGSNFTLKIRSTKLEDSAMYFCASSTGTGKTEAFFGQGTRLTVV.